The 17 T cell receptor beta chains below were found in one sample sequenced in a study of blood T cell repertoires in COVID-19. The table came from immunoSEQ multiplex PCR; TCRdb's copy has only in-frame clones and leaves some out. Of roughly 320,000 clones listed, 65% to 90% are singletons. Sequencing was carried out using peripheral blood. Receptors originate from a human donor in a cohort sampled during active COVID-19.

This rearrangement joins TRBV7-3 to TRBJ2-2; 9 bases are shared with TRBD2. CDR1 SGHTA and CDR2 FQGTGA come from the germline V gene. The CDR3 is made up of 15 amino acids. The trim removed 6 bases at V and 5 bases at J, leaving 7 bases unmatched. The CDR3 nucleotides read TGTGCCAGCAGTGTTGCTAGCGGGGAAACCGGGGAGCTGTTTTTT. Protein sequence: CASSVASGETGELFF.

This clone was counted between two and nine times. The chain carries TRBV6-5 and TRBJ2-3, with D possibly TRBD2 on 6 matching bases. This CDR3 comprises 15 residues. Trimming removed 6 bases at V and 2 bases at J, with 15 bases between. Germline V lookup: CDR1 MNHEY, CDR2 SVGAGI. CDR3 nucleotide sequence: TGTGCCAGCAGCTGGTCCCGGCGGGACACAGATACGCAGTATTTT. It encodes CASSWSRRDTDTQYF.

This sequence joins TRBV27 and TRBJ1-1; D remains unclear. The V and J ends lost 8 bases and 3 bases respectively, with 10 bases between them. The CDR3 is made up of 12 amino acids. Germline-derived CDR1 and CDR2 are MNHEY and SMNVEV (reference sequence). The DNA for the CDR3 is TGTGCCAGCGGAGGAGGTTACACTGAAGCTTTCTTT. It encodes CASGGGYTEAFF.

The chain joins TRBV18 to TRBJ2-1; 7 bases match TRBD1. Germline CDR1 reads KGHSH; CDR2 reads LQKENI. The CDR3 consists of 16 residues. V lost 4 bases and J lost 0; bases outside the gene matches: 6. The CDR3 DNA reads TGTGCCAGCTCACGCGGACAGGCGAGCTCCTACAATGAGCAGTTCTTC. This encodes CASSRGQASSYNEQFF.

The chain joins TRBV6-5 to TRBJ1-1; possible D gene TRBD1, 6 bases. CDR1 and CDR2 (germline): MNHEY, SVGAGI. Trimming shortened V by 1 base and J by 5 bases, and 11 bases separated the two germline ends. This CDR3 has 14 residues. In DNA form, the CDR3 reads TGTGCCAGCAGTTACTTGACTACAGGGACTGAAGCTTTCTTT. It yields the protein CASSYLTTGTEAFF.

This clone was counted between two and nine times. The chain combines TRBV5-1 with TRBJ1-6, with D hard to call. Germline V gives CDR1 SGHRS, CDR2 YFSETQ. V was pared by 5 bases and J by 7 bases, with 13 bases between. This CDR3 region has 14 residues. CDR3 amino acids: CASRYDLVNSPLHF. CDR3 DNA sequence: TGCGCCAGCAGATATGATCTAGTGAATTCACCCCTCCACTTT. Full variable domain (remainder filled in from reference TRBV5-1 and TRBJ1-6): KAGVTQTPRYLIKTRGQQVTLSCSPISGHRSVSWYQQTPGQGLQFLFEYFSETQRNKGNFPGRFSGRQFSNSRSEMNVSTLELGDSALYLCASRYDLVNSPLHFGNGTRLTVT.

The J gene is TRBJ2-3, the V gene TRBV30, with 16 bases identical to TRBD2. Trimming cost V 8 bases and J 6 bases; bases outside gene matches: 11. This CDR3 comprises 16 residues. The germline V gene has CDR1 GTSNPN and CDR2 SVGIG (reference sequence). The CDR3 loop reads CAAGEPGLAGGDTQYF. The CDR3 DNA reads TGTGCCGCAGGGGAACCGGGACTAGCGGGGGGGGATACGCAGTATTTT.

The chain combines TRBV24-1 with TRBJ1-2; 7 bases fit TRBD1. Germline values: CDR1 KGHDR, CDR2 SFDVKD. The CDR3 has 15 amino acids. Unmatched junction bases numbered 4, after V lost 3 bases and J lost 1 base. CDR3 residues: CATSDAGTVNYGYTF. The CDR3 DNA follows: TGTGCCACCAGTGATGCCGGGACAGTTAACTATGGCTACACCTTC.

This clone came up many times. The V and J genes are TRBV11-2 and TRBJ1-6; D gene unclear. Germline V CDR1 and CDR2: SGHAT, FQNNGV. The CDR3 totals 13 residues. V was trimmed by 2 bases and J by 7 bases, leaving 6 bases between them. The CDR3 loop reads CASSLNGNSPLHF. The CDR3 DNA follows: TGTGCCAGCAGCTTAAATGGCAATTCACCCCTCCACTTT.

In this sample, this clone turned up a few times. The genes are TRBV6-5 and TRBJ1-4; 7 bases fit TRBD1. The germline V gene has CDR1 MNHEY and CDR2 SVGAGI. V dropped 5 bases and J dropped 5; count of bases not matched to a gene: 8. The CDR3 spans 15 residues. CDR3 nucleotides: TGTGCCAGCAGTAGTTATCCGGGACAGAATGAAAAACTGTTTTTT. Its protein product is CASSSYPGQNEKLFF.

J is TRBJ1-2 and V is TRBV11-2, with D possibly matching TRBD1 (6 bases). The CDR3 is made up of 13 amino acids. Deletions cut 7 bases from V and 3 bases from J, with 12 bases between. Per germline, CDR1 SGHAT and CDR2 FQNNGV. CDR3 sequence (DNA): TGTGCCAGCACTACAGGGTATGACTATGGCTACACCTTC. It yields the protein CASTTGYDYGYTF.

The gene calls are TRBV5-1 and TRBJ1-3; 9 bases fit TRBD1. Trimming removed 0 bases from V and 9 bases from J; junction bases left unmatched: 7. CDR1 and CDR2 from the germline V gene are SGHRS and YFSETQ. The CDR3 is 15 amino acids. This CDR3 reads CASSLGDRASGTIYF. The CDR3 DNA is TGCGCCAGCAGCTTGGGGGACAGGGCGAGCGGCACCATATATTTT. Full variable domain (outside the CDR3, taken from reference TRBV5-1 and TRBJ1-3): KAGVTQTPRYLIKTRGQQVTLSCSPISGHRSVSWYQQTPGQGLQFLFEYFSETQRNKGNFPGRFSGRQFSNSRSEMNVSTLELGDSALYLCASSLGDRASGTIYFGEGSWLTVV.

The chain combines TRBV27 with TRBJ1-2; tentatively, D is TRBD1 (5 bases). V shed 5 bases and J shed 2 bases, with 9 bases lying between them. The CDR3 is 13 residues long. CDR1 and CDR2 from the germline V gene are MNHEY and SMNVEV (reference sequence). The CDR3 coding sequence is TGTGCCAGCAGTGGACACCTGAACTATGGCTACACCTTC. Its translation is CASSGHLNYGYTF.

J is TRBJ1-2 and V is TRBV5-1; perhaps TRBD1 as D (5 bases). Germline V CDR1 and CDR2: SGHRS, YFSETQ. V shed 1 base and J shed 0 bases, with 13 bases lying between them. The CDR3 length is 16 residues. CDR3: CASSLFQGTTNYGYTF. CDR3 sequence (DNA): TGCGCCAGCAGCTTGTTTCAGGGAACCACTAACTATGGCTACACCTTC.

The V call is TRBV19, the J call TRBJ1-1; D is undetermined. The V end lost 1 base, the J end lost 6 bases, and 18 bases lay between the germline ends. The length of the CDR3 is 16 residues. Germline V gene lookup returns CDR1 LNHDA and CDR2 SQIVND (reference sequence). The CDR3 nucleotides read TGTGCCAGTAGTATAGCTGTTTTGTTGGGGAGCCCTGAAGCTTTCTTT. It encodes CASSIAVLLGSPEAFF.

The chain couples TRBV19 to TRBJ1-2; weak D call: TRBD1 (6 bases). The CDR3 has 14 amino acids. Germline values: CDR1 LNHDA, CDR2 SQIVND (reference sequence). Between the trimmed V and J ends, which lost 2 bases and 1 base, there was a span of 8 bases. The CDR3 here is CASSIPQGNYGYTF. The CDR3 DNA is TGTGCCAGTAGTATACCACAGGGTAACTATGGCTACACCTTC.

The V gene is TRBV30, the J gene TRBJ1-1; D possibly corresponds to TRBD1 (6 bases). V was cut by 2 bases and J by 3 bases, with 16 bases left in between. From germline, CDR1 is GTSNPN and CDR2 SVGIG (reference sequence). The CDR3 totals 15 residues. CDR3 in DNA: TGTGCCTGGAGTCCCCCAGACAGGCTTGACACTGAAGCTTTCTTT. This translates into CAWSPPDRLDTEAFF.